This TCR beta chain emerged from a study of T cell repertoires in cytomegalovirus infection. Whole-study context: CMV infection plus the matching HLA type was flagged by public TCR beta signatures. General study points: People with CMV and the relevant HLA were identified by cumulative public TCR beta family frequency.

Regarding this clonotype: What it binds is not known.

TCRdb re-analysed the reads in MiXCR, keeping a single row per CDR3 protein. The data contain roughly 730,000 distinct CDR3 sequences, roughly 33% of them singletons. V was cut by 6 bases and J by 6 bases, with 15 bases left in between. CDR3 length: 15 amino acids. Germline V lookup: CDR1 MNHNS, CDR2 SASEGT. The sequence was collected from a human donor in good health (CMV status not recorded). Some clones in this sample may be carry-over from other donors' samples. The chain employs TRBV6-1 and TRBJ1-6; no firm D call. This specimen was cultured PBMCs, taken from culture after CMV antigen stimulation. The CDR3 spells CASSRRPEGNSPLHF. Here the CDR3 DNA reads TGTGCCAGCAGCAGGCGTCCGGAGGGTAATTCACCCCTCCACTTT.